Listed below are T cell receptor beta chains from one sample, sequenced in a study of shared clonotypes between healthy human individuals. The data were produced by immunoSEQ multiplex PCR, yet TCRdb's version contains in-frame clones alone and is incomplete. The sample has fewer than 700,000 clones, just over 75% seen once; the top ten hold about 12%. Sequencing used PBMCs. The receptor source for this set is a woman aged 35 to 49 in good health. Some clones in this sample may be carry-over from other donors' samples. CDR3s include the opening cysteine and the closing phenylalanine or tryptophan.

J: TRBJ1-5; V: TRBV9; CDR3: CASSVGSNSNQPQHF
J: TRBJ2-4; V: TRBV7-9; CDR3: CASSFFGGNIQYF
J: TRBJ1-1; V: TRBV9; CDR3: CASSVDPTDTEAFF
J: TRBJ2-5; V: TRBV11-2; CDR3: CASSAGTVQETQYF
J: TRBJ2-1; V: TRBV4-1; CDR3: CASSRSGLAGDYNEQFF
J: TRBJ1-5; V: TRBV7-9; CDR3: CASSSYYETGVGQPQHF
J: TRBJ2-7; V: TRBV28; CDR3: CASSEPSSGGRDEQYF
J: TRBJ2-7; V: TRBV6-1; CDR3: CASSDWDTSYEQYF
J: TRBJ1-6; V: TRBV10-3; CDR3: CAISEGQYNSPLHF
J: TRBJ2-2; V: TRBV29-1; CDR3: CSVEDHTGELFF
J: TRBJ1-2; V: TRBV27; CDR3: CASSFSSGGRGYTF
J: TRBJ1-5; V: TRBV7-8; CDR3: CASSLGEGGSVNQPQHF
J: TRBJ2-7; V: TRBV19; CDR3: CASSMRGRIYEQYF
J: TRBJ2-7; V: TRBV7-9; CDR3: CASSLALGTGGAVQYF
J: TRBJ2-1; V: TRBV18; CDR3: CASSATWGDNEQFF
J: TRBJ2-5; V: TRBV30; CDR3: CAWSLGRGQETQYF
J: TRBJ2-1; V: TRBV5-4; CDR3: CASSGTGSRNEQFF
J: TRBJ1-1; V: TRBV11-2; CDR3: CASRIPGQGRDTEAFF
J: TRBJ1-2; V: TRBV14; CDR3: CASSQGRQGYGYTF
J: TRBJ2-3; V: TRBV7-9; CDR3: CASSLGSNTQYF
J: TRBJ2-4; V: TRBV7-3; CDR3: CASSLKLGEGRSAKNIQYF
J: TRBJ2-5; V: TRBV5-1; CDR3: CASSRGLAGSQETQYF
J: TRBJ2-5; V: TRBV19; CDR3: CASSIRLRLAEETQYF
J: TRBJ1-5; V: TRBV7-8; CDR3: CASSSLAGLEGQPQHF
J: TRBJ2-7; V: TRBV6-1; CDR3: CASSEVFPRLAEAYEQYF